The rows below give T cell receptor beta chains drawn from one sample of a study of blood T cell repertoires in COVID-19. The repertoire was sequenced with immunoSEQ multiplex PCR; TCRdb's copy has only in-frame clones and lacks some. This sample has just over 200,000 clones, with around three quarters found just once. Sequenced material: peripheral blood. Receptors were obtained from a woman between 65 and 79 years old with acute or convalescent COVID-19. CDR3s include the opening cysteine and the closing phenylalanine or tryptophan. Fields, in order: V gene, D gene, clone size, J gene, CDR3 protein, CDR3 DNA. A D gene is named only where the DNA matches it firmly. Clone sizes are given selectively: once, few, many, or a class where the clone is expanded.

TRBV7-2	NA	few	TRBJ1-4	CASSLVGGGGEKLFF	TGTGCCAGCAGCCTAGTTGGAGGGGGGGGTGAAAAACTGTTTTTT
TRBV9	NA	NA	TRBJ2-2	CASGRVPSNTGELFF	TGTGCCAGCGGTCGGGTACCTTCGAACACCGGGGAGCTGTTTTTT
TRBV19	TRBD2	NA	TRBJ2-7	CASSIWTSGRVEQYF	TGTGCCAGTAGTATATGGACTAGCGGGAGGGTCGAGCAGTACTTC
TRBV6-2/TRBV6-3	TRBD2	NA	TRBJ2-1	CASSYVAGEGFF	TGTGCCAGCAGTTACGTAGCGGGAGAGGGGTTCTTC
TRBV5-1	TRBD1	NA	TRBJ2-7	CASSLRQGEYEQYF	TGCGCCAGCAGCTTGAGACAGGGGGAATACGAGCAGTACTTC
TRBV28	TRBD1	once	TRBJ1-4	CASSSPGGSNEKLFF	TGTGCCAGCAGTTCTCCAGGGGGCTCTAATGAAAAACTGTTTTTT
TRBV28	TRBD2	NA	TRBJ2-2	CASSQTSGSFTGELFF	TGTGCCAGCAGTCAGACTAGCGGGAGTTTCACCGGGGAGCTGTTTTTT
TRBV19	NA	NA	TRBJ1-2	CASSTQTGGYGYTF	TGTGCCAGTAGTACGCAAACCGGGGGCTATGGCTACACCTTC
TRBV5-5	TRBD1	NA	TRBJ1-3	CASSWGLDRGHVSGNTIYF	TGTGCCAGCAGCTGGGGGTTGGACAGGGGGCACGTTTCGGGAAACACCATATATTTT
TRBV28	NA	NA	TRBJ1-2	CASSTGGDLGYGYTF	TGTGCCAGCAGTACCGGGGGGGATTTAGGCTATGGCTACACCTTC
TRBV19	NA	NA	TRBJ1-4	CASSEEGYRNEKLFF	TGTGCCAGTAGTGAGGAGGGTTACCGAAATGAAAAACTGTTTTTT
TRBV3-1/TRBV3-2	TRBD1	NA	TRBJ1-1	CASKAQGGARAEAFF	TGTGCCAGCAAAGCGCAAGGGGGCGCGAGGGCTGAAGCTTTCTTT
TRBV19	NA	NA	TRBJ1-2	CASSIDRLAYGYTF	TGTGCCAGTAGTATAGACAGATTGGCCTATGGCTACACCTTC
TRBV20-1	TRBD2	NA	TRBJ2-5	CSASRMSGDQETQYF	TGCAGTGCTAGTCGGATGAGCGGGGATCAAGAGACCCAGTACTTC
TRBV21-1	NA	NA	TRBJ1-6	CASSNRTGTKTRSSYNSPLHF	TGTGCCAGCAGCAATCGTACAGGGACCAAAACTCGAAGCTCCTATAATTCACCCCTCCACTTT
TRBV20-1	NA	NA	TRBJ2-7	CSAFLSYEQYF	TGCAGTGCTTTTTTGAGCTACGAGCAGTACTTC
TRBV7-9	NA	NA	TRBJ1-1	CASSPPEITEAFF	TGTGCCAGCAGCCCGCCCGAGATAACTGAAGCTTTCTTT